These 23 T cell receptor beta chains came from one sample sequenced in a study of blood T cell repertoires in COVID-19. The repertoire was sequenced with immunoSEQ multiplex PCR; TCRdb's copy has only in-frame clones and lacks some. The table lists approximately 79,000 clones, approximately 80% of them singletons. Sequencing used peripheral blood. These receptors were obtained from a man in his fifties with COVID-19, enrolled during active disease.

The J gene is TRBJ2-1, the V gene TRBV12-3 or TRBV12-4; the D gene is possibly TRBD1 (6 bases). CDR3 length: 13 residues. With 5 bases removed from V and 7 bases from J, the gap between germline ends came to 12 bases. CDR3 amino acids: CASSPGQPNEQFF. The DNA of the CDR3 is TGTGCCAGCAGTCCCGGACAGCCTAATGAGCAGTTCTTC.

This clone has a single count. This chain links TRBV28 with TRBJ1-4; D is possibly TRBD1 (5 bases). In germline, CDR1 is MDHEN, CDR2 SYDVKM. Trimming stripped 6 bases from V and 5 bases from J, with 16 bases between. The CDR3 runs to 15 residues. The CDR3 DNA reads as TGTGCCAGCAGAAGAATCGACAGCCTCAATGAAAAACTGTTTTTT. As protein: CASRRIDSLNEKLFF.

V is TRBV3-1 (or the pseudogene TRBV3-2) and J is TRBJ1-1; a weak D match, TRBD1 (5 bases). CDR1 is LGHDT, CDR2 YNNKEL, per germline (reference sequence). V was cut by 0 bases and J by 8 bases, with 10 bases left in between. The length of the CDR3 is 13 residues. The CDR3 loop reads CASSQDGAGEAFF. The CDR3 nucleotides are TGTGCCAGCAGCCAAGATGGGGCAGGGGAAGCTTTCTTT.

The CDR3 sequence: CASSSPGSYNEQFF. Written as DNA, the CDR3 is TGCGCCAGCAGCAGCCCTGGCTCCTACAATGAGCAGTTCTTC. The V call is TRBV5-1, the J call TRBJ2-1; D not certain. The CDR3 is 14 amino acids. V was shortened by 4 bases and J by 0 bases, with 8 bases between the two germline ends. CDR1 SGHRS and CDR2 YFSETQ come from the germline V gene.

This clone has just one count. The CDR3 nucleotides are TGTGCCAGCAGTTCTGTGGCAGGAGGGAACACTGAAGCTTTCTTT. It codes for CASSSVAGGNTEAFF. The chain couples TRBV28 to TRBJ1-1; D remains ambiguous. The CDR3 spans 15 residues. CDR1 and CDR2 from the germline V gene are MDHEN and SYDVKM. Trimming took 4 bases from V and 1 from J, leaving 13 bases between them.

V and J are TRBV7-9 and TRBJ1-4; the D gene is possibly TRBD1 (5 bases). CDR3 length equals 14 residues. The germline V and J ends were trimmed by 2 bases and 8 bases, with 12 bases remaining between them. Per the germline V gene, CDR1 is SEHNR and CDR2 is FQNEAQ (reference sequence). CDR3: CASSLSRAWEKLFF. The CDR3 nucleotides are TGTGCCAGCAGCTTATCCAGGGCGTGGGAAAAACTGTTTTTT.

The V gene is TRBV5-1, the J gene TRBJ2-1; 7 positions agree with TRBD2. CDR1 SGHRS and CDR2 YFSETQ come from the germline V gene. V gave up 3 bases and J gave up 6 bases; unmatched junction bases: 6. This CDR3 region has 14 residues. CDR3 protein: CASSSGLELNEQFF. CDR3 nucleotides: TGCGCCAGCAGCTCAGGACTAGAGCTCAATGAGCAGTTCTTC.

The rearrangement joins TRBV27 to TRBJ1-5, with 7 bases that match TRBD1. CDR1 MNHEY and CDR2 SMNVEV come from the germline V gene (reference sequence). J lost 7 bases, V lost 2 bases, and 14 bases had no gene match. This CDR3 spans 17 amino acids. The DNA of the CDR3 is TGTGCCAGCAGTTTACTTTTGGGACAGATTAACGGGCAGCCCCAGCATTTT. It translates to CASSLLLGQINGQPQHF.

The chain uses TRBV11-3 and TRBJ2-1; TRBD2 agrees at 11 bases. Germline values: CDR1 SGHNT, CDR2 YENEEA. Trimming at V came to 5 bases and at J to 4 bases, leaving 4 bases not matched to a gene. The length of the CDR3 is 15 residues. CDR3 protein: CASSTTSGSYNEQFF. The CDR3 nucleotides are TGTGCCAGCAGCACTACTAGCGGGAGTTACAATGAGCAGTTCTTC.

V and J are TRBV18 and TRBJ2-5; TRBD1 aligns across 9 bases. V lost 6 bases, J lost 5 bases, and 13 bases stayed unmatched. CDR1 KGHSH and CDR2 LQKENI come from the germline V gene. The CDR3 is 16 amino acids. The CDR3 reads CASSQPGQGLGETQYF. The CDR3 bases are TGTGCCAGCTCCCAACCGGGACAGGGCCTAGGGGAGACCCAGTACTTC.

This clone was seen just once. The chain links TRBV14 to TRBJ2-5; 11 bases align to TRBD2. Germline values: CDR1 SGHDN, CDR2 FVKESK. This CDR3 is built from 14 residues. V was clipped by 2 bases and J by 4 bases; unmatched bases: 0. CDR3 sequence: CASSQLAGGETQYF. The CDR3 nucleotides read TGTGCCAGCAGCCAACTAGCGGGAGGAGAGACCCAGTACTTC.

The J gene is TRBJ2-1, the V gene TRBV7-3; 11 bases match TRBD2. Germline loops: CDR1 SGHTA, CDR2 FQGTGA. J gave up 7 bases and V 5 bases, and 7 bases lay outside the gene matches. There are 15 residues in the CDR3. The CDR3 reads CASSATSGVGNEQFF. CDR3 coding DNA: TGTGCCAGCAGCGCGACTAGCGGGGTCGGGAATGAGCAGTTCTTC.

The chain couples TRBV30 to TRBJ2-1, with 11 bases lining up with TRBD2. Germline V CDR1 and CDR2: GTSNPN, SVGIG (reference sequence). The trim removed 1 base at V and 7 bases at J, leaving 9 bases unmatched. The CDR3 contains 16 residues. The CDR3 reads CAWSGPTSGIRNEQFF. The CDR3 nucleotides read TGTGCCTGGAGTGGCCCGACTAGCGGGATTAGGAATGAGCAGTTCTTC.

The chain joins TRBV11-2 to TRBJ2-7; 9 bases align to TRBD2. J gave up 2 bases and V 0 bases, and 8 bases lay outside the gene matches. Germline assignment: CDR1 SGHAT and CDR2 FQNNGV. This CDR3 contains 17 residues. The CDR3 loop reads CASSLDSASGIPYEQYF. CDR3 nucleotides: TGTGCCAGCAGCTTAGATTCGGCTAGCGGGATTCCCTACGAGCAGTACTTC.

The CDR3 reads CASSFAGTGGEQYF. In nucleotides, the CDR3 is TGTGCCAGCAGCTTCGCCGGGACAGGGGGAGAGCAGTACTTC. The chain uses TRBV7-2 and TRBJ2-7; 11 bases are a match to TRBD1. The germline V gene encodes CDR1 SGHTA and CDR2 FQGNSA. This CDR3 contains 14 residues. Trimming cost V 3 bases and J 7 bases; bases outside gene matches: 5.

The chain has TRBV5-4 and TRBJ2-3; D not resolved. V was pared by 3 bases and J by 5 bases, with 10 bases between. The germline V gene encodes CDR1 SGHNT and CDR2 YYREEE (reference sequence). The CDR3 spans 13 residues. CDR3 in DNA: TGTGCCAGCAGCTCGGAGTTAGAAGATACGCAGTATTTT. It is translated as CASSSELEDTQYF.

This clone was counted at least ten times. CDR3 in amino acids: CASSVDETTGYTF. In nucleotides, the CDR3 is TGTGCCAGCAGCGTAGATGAGACAACTGGCTACACCTTC. The chain employs TRBV9 and TRBJ1-2; D ambiguous. Germline CDR1 SGDLS, CDR2 YYNGEE. This CDR3 is built from 13 residues. Trimming cost V 0 bases and J 7 bases, with 10 bases left between them.

The V gene is TRBV4-2, the J gene TRBJ2-1; tentative D call: TRBD2 (5 bases). The germline gives CDR1 LGHNA, CDR2 YNFKEQ. Trimming removed 0 bases from V and 4 bases from J, with 13 bases in between. This CDR3 has 16 amino acids. The CDR3 region is CASSQEPPGRYNEQFF. The CDR3 DNA sequence: TGTGCCAGCAGCCAAGAGCCTCCGGGAAGATACAATGAGCAGTTCTTC.

The chain employs TRBV29-1 and TRBJ2-1; 11 bases are a match to TRBD2. The V and J ends lost 8 bases and 4 bases, in that order; junction bases with no gene match: 4. This CDR3 region has 13 residues. Germline-derived CDR1 and CDR2 are SQVTM and ANQGSEA. The chain's CDR3 is CSSGLAVYNEQFF. The CDR3 nucleotides are TGCAGCTCGGGACTAGCGGTATACAATGAGCAGTTCTTC.

The chain recombines TRBV3-1 (or the pseudogene TRBV3-2) with TRBJ2-1, with 7 positions matching TRBD2. This CDR3 comprises 15 residues. V gave up 4 bases and J gave up 2 bases; unmatched junction bases: 5. The V gene's germline CDR1 is LGHDT and CDR2 YNNKEL (reference sequence). This CDR3 reads CASSRSGTTYNEQFF. In DNA, the CDR3 is TGTGCCAGCAGCCGATCCGGGACTACCTACAATGAGCAGTTCTTC.

The chain couples TRBV6-2 or TRBV6-3 to TRBJ2-5, with D possibly TRBD1 on 5 matching bases. From germline, CDR1 is MNHEY and CDR2 SVGEGT. The CDR3 is made up of 13 amino acids. V shed 2 bases and J shed 3 bases, with 7 bases lying between them. The CDR3 here is CASSYGAEETQYF. In DNA form, the CDR3 reads TGTGCCAGCAGTTACGGGGCAGAAGAGACCCAGTACTTC.

The chain couples TRBV30 to TRBJ2-2, with D tentatively TRBD1 (5 bases). V was trimmed by 3 bases and J by 2 bases, leaving 10 bases between them. The germline CDR1 and CDR2 sequences are GTSNPN and SVGIG (reference sequence). This CDR3 has 14 amino acids. The CDR3 here is CAWRGDLNTGELFF. Here the CDR3 DNA reads TGTGCCTGGAGAGGGGATCTTAACACCGGGGAGCTGTTTTTT.

Here the CDR3 DNA reads TGTGCCAGCAGCTTATTAGGGGCTAACACCGGGGAGCTGTTTTTT. Protein product: CASSLLGANTGELFF. This sequence joins TRBV7-3 and TRBJ2-2; TRBD1 might be the D (5 bases). The germline V gene has CDR1 SGHTA and CDR2 FQGTGA. V was shortened by 2 bases and J by 2 bases, with 9 bases between the two germline ends. The CDR3 consists of 15 residues.